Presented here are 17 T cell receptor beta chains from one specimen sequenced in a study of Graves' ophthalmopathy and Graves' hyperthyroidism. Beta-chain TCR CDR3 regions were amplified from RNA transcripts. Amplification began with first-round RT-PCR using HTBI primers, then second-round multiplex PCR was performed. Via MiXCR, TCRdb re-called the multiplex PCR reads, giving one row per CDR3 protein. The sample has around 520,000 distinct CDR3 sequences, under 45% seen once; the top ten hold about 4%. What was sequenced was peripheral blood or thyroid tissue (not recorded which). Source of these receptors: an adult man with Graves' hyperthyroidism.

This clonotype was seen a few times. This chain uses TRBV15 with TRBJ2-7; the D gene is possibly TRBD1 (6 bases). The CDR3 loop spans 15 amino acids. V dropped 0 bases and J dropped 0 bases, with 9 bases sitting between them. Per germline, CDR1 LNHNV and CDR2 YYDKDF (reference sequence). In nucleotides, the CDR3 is TGTGCCACCAGCAGAGAACAGGGACACTCCTACGAGCAGTACTTC. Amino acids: CATSREQGHSYEQYF. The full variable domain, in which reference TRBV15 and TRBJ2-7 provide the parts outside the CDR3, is DAMVIQNPRYQVTQFGKPVTLSCSQTLNHNVMYWYQQKSSQAPKLLFHYYDKDFNNEADTPDNFQSRRPNTSFCFLDIRSPGLGDTAMYLCATSREQGHSYEQYFGPGTRLTVT.

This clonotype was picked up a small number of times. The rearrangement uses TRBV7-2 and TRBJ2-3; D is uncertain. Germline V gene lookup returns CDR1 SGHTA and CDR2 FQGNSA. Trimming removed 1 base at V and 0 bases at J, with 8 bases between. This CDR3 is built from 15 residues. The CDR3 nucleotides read TGTGCCAGCAGCTTAGAACAAGTGAGCACAGATACGCAGTATTTT. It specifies CASSLEQVSTDTQYF.

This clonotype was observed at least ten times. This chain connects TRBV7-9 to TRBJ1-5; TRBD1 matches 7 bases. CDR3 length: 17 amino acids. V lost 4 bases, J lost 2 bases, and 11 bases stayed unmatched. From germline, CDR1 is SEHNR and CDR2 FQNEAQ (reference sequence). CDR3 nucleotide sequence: TGTGCCAGCAGCTCCCCACCGGGGCAGGGGGGCAATCAGCCCCAGCATTTT. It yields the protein CASSSPPGQGGNQPQHF.

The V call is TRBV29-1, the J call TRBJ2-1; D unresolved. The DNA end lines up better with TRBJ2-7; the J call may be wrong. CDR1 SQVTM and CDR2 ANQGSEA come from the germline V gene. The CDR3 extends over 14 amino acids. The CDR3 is CSVVFSISYNEQYF. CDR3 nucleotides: TGCAGCGTTGTATTTAGCATCTCCTACAATGAGCAGTACTTC.

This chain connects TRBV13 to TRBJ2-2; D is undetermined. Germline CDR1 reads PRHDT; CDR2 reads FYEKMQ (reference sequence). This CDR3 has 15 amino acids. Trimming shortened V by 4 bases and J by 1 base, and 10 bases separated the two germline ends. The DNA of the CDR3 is TGTGCCAGCAGCTCCCCGTGGGAGAACACCGGGGAGCTGTTTTTT. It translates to CASSSPWENTGELFF.

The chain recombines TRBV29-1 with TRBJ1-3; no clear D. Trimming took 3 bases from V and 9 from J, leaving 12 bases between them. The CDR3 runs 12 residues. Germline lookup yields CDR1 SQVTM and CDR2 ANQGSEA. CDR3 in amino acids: CSVDVRWSTIYF. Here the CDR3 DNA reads TGCAGCGTTGACGTCCGCTGGAGCACCATATATTTT.

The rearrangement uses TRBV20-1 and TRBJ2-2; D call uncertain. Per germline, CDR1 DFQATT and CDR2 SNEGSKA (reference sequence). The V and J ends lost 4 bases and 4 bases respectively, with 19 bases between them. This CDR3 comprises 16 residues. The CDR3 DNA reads TGCAGTGCTAAACCCCCTATACGATTCGGCACCGGGGAGCTGTTTTTT. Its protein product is CSAKPPIRFGTGELFF.

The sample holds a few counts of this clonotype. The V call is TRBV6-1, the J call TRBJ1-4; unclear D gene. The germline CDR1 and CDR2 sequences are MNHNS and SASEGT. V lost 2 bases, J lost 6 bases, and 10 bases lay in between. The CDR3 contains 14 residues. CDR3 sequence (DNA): TGTGCCAGCAGTGAAAGACACGGAGATGAAAAACTGTTTTTT. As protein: CASSERHGDEKLFF.

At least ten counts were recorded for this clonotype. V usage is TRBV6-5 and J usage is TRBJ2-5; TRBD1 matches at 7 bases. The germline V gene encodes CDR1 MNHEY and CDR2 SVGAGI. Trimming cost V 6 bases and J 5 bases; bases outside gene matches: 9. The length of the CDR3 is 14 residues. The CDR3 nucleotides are TGTGCCAGCAGCCCGACAGGGACATTCGAGACCCAGTACTTC. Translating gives CASSPTGTFETQYF.

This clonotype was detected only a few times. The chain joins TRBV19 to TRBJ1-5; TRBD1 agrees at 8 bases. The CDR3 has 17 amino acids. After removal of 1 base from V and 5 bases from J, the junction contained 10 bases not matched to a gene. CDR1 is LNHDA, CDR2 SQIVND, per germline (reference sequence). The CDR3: CASSIVTGGFGDQPQHF. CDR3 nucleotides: TGTGCCAGTAGTATAGTCACAGGGGGTTTTGGAGATCAGCCCCAGCATTTT.

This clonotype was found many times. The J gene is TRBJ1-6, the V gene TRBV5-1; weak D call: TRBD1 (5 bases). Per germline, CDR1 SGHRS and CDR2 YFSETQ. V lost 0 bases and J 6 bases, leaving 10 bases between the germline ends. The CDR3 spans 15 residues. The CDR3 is CASSLVQDPNSPLHF. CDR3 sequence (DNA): TGCGCCAGCAGCTTGGTACAGGATCCTAATTCACCCCTCCACTTT.

DNA of the CDR3: TGTGCCAGCGGCTCTGGGCTGCGATCCTACGAGCAGTACTTC. Protein sequence: CASGSGLRSYEQYF. The V and J genes are TRBV27 and TRBJ2-7; D is ambiguous. CDR3 length: 14 amino acids. Trimming left V 8 bases short and J 1 base short, with 15 bases between. Germline V lookup: CDR1 MNHEY, CDR2 SMNVEV (reference sequence).

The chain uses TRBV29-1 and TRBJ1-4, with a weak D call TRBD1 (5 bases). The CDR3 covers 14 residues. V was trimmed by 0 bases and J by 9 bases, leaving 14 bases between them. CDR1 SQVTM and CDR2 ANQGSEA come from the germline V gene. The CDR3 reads CSVEDRGDTKKLFF. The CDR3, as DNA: TGCAGCGTTGAAGATAGAGGGGATACAAAAAAACTGTTTTTT.

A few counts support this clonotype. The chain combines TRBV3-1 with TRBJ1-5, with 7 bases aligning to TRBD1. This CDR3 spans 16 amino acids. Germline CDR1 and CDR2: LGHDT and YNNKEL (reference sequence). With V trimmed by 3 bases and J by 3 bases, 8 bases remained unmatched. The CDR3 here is CASSHTTGRNNQPQHF. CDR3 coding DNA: TGTGCCAGCAGCCATACGACAGGGCGAAACAATCAGCCCCAGCATTTT.

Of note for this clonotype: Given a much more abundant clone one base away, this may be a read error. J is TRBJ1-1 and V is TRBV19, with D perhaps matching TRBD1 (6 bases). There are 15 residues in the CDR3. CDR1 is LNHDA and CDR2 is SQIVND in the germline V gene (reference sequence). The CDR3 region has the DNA TGTGCCAGTGGTCCCCTAGGGGGGGGGAACGCTGAAGCTTTCTTT. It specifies CASGPLGGGNAEAFF.

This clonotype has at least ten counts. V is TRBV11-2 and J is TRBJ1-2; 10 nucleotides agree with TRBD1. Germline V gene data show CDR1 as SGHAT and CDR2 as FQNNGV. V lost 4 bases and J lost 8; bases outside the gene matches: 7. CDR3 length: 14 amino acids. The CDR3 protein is CASSSRDRGLGYTF. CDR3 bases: TGTGCCAGCAGCTCCCGGGACAGGGGACTCGGCTACACCTTC.

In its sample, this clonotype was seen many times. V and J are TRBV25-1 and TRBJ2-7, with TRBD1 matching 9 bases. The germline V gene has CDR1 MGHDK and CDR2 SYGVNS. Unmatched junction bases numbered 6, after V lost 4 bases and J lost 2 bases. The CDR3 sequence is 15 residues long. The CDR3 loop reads CASSGDRELTYEQYF. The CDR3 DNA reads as TGTGCCAGCAGTGGGGACAGGGAACTAACCTACGAGCAGTACTTC.